This T cell receptor beta chain was profiled in a study of cytomegalovirus exposure and HLA in healthy donors. Notes on the study in general: Accurate HLA-A and HLA-B prediction from TCR beta sequences was reported for most subjects. A previous analysis found most TCR beta V segments productive roughly 87% or roughly 30% of the time.

Note on this clone: Its antigen is not identified.

Primers included in the PCR were 60 Vbeta and 13 Jbeta primers. Sequenced by immunoSEQ multiplex PCR; TCRdb stores in-frame clones only, minus some. The sample includes tens of thousands of clones, around three quarters seen only once; the top ten take approximately 20%. From germline, CDR1 is GTSNPN and CDR2 SVGIG (reference sequence). The CDR3 length is 13 residues. The trim removed 3 bases at V and 12 bases at J, leaving 9 bases unmatched. The sample taken for sequencing was PBMCs. The chain carries TRBV30 and TRBJ2-1, with 9 bases lining up with TRBD1. The sequence came from a woman in her forties or fifties in good health and CMV-seropositive. The CDR3, as DNA: TGTGCCTGGAGGGACAGGGGCGGGCAGAGGCAGTTCTTC. Its protein is CAWRDRGGQRQFF.